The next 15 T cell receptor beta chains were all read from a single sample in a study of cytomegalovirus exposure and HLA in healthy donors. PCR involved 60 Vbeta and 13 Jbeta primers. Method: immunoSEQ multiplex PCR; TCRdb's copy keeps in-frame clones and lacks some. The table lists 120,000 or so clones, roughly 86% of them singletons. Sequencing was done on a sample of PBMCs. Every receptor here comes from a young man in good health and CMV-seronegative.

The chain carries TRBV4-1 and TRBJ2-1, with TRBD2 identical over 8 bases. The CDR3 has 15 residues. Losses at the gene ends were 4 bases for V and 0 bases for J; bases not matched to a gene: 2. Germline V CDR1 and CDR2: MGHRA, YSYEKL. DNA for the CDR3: TGCGCCAGCAGCCCGAGCGGGAGCTCCTACAATGAGCAGTTCTTC. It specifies CASSPSGSSYNEQFF.

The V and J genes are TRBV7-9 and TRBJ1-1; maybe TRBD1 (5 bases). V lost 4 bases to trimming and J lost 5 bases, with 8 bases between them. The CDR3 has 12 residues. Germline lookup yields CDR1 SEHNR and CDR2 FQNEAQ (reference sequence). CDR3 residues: CASSWDWTEAFF. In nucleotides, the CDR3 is TGTGCCAGCAGCTGGGACTGGACTGAAGCTTTCTTT.

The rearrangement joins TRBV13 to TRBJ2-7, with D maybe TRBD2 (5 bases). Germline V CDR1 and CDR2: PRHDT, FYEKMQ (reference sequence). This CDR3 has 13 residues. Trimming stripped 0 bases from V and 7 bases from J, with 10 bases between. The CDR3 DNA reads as TGTGCCAGCAGCTTAGGATCGGGATCGGAGCAGTACTTC. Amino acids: CASSLGSGSEQYF.

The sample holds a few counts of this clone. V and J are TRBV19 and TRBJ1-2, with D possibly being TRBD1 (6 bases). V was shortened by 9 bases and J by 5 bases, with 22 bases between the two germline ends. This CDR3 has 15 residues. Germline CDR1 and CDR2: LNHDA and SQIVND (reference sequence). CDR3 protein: CASHRGGVREYGYTF. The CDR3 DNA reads TGTGCCAGCCATCGAGGGGGGGTAAGGGAGTATGGCTACACCTTC.

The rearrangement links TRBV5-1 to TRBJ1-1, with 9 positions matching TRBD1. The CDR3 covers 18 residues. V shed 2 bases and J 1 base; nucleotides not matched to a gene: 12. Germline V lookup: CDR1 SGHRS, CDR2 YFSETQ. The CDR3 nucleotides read TGCGCCAGCAGCTTCTCGACAGGGGGTAACCCCAAGAACACTGAAGCTTTCTTT. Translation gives CASSFSTGGNPKNTEAFF.

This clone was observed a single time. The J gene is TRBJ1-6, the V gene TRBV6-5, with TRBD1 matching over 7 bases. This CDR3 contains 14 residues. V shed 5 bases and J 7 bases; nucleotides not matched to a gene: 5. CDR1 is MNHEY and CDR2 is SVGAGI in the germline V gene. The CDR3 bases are TGTGCCAGCAGTAAACAGGGGTACAATTCACCCCTCCACTTT. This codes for CASSKQGYNSPLHF.

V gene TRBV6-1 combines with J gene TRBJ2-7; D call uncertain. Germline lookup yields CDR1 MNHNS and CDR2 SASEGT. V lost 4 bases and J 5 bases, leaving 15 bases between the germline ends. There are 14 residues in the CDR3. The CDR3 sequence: CASSGGSRVHEQYF. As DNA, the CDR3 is TGTGCCAGCAGTGGCGGTAGTCGCGTCCACGAGCAGTACTTC.

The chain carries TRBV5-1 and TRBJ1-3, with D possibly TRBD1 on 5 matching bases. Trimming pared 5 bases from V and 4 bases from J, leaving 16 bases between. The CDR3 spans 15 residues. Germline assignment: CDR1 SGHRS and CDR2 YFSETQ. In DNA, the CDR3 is TGCGCCAGCAGTTCGGGAGAAACAGGAGGAAACACCATATATTTT. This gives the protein CASSSGETGGNTIYF.

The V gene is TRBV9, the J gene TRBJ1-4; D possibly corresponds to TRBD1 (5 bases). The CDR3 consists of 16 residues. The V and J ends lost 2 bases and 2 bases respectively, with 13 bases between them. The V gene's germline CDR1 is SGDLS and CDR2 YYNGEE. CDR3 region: CASSVGLRGTNEKLFF. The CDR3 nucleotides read TGTGCCAGCAGCGTGGGACTGCGAGGGACTAATGAAAAACTGTTTTTT.

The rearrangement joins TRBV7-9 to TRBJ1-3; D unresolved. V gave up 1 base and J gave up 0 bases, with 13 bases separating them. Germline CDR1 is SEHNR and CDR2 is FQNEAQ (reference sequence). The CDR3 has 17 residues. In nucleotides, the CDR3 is TGTGCCAGCAGCTTAGTGGTTACGGAGAGCTCTGGAAACACCATATATTTT. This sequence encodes CASSLVVTESSGNTIYF.

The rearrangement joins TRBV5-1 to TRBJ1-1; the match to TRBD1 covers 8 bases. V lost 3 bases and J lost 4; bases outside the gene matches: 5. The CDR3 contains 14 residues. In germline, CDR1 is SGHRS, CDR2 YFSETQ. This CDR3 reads CASSSRTGSTEAFF. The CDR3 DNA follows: TGCGCCAGCAGCTCCCGGACAGGGAGCACTGAAGCTTTCTTT.

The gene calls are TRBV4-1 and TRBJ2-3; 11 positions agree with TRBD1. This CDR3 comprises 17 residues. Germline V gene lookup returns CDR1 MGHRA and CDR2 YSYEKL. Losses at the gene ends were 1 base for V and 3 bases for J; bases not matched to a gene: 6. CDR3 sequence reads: CASSQASGQGETDTQYF. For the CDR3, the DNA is TGCGCCAGCAGCCAAGCCTCGGGACAGGGGGAGACAGATACGCAGTATTTT.

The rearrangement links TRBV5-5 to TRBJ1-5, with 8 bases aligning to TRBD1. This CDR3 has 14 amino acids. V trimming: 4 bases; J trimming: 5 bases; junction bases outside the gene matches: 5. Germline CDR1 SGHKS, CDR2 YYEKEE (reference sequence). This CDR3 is CASSPGQVDQPQHF. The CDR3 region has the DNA TGTGCCAGCAGCCCGGGACAGGTTGATCAGCCCCAGCATTTT.

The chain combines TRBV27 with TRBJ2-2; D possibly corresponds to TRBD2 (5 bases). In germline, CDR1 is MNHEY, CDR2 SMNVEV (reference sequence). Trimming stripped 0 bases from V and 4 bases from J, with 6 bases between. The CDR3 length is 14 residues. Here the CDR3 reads CASSLSRVTGELFF. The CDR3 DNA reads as TGTGCCAGCAGTTTATCGAGGGTCACCGGGGAGCTGTTTTTT.

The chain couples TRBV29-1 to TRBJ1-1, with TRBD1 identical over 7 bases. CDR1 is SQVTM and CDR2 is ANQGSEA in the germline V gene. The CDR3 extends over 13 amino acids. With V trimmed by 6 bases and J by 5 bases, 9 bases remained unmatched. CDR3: CSVEDRSRTEAFF. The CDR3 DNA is TGCAGCGTCGAGGACAGGTCGAGGACTGAAGCTTTCTTT.